Listed below are T cell receptor beta chains from one sample, sequenced in a study of CD8 T cells in Susac syndrome. From the immunoSEQ multiplex PCR reads, TCRdb called clonotypes with MiXCR, one entry per CDR3 protein. The table records around 150,000 distinct CDR3 sequences, approximately 95% of them present only once. The sequenced sample consisted of CD4+ T cells from PBMCs. The receptor set was obtained from a human donor with Susac syndrome. Both conserved end residues are part of each CDR3.

V gene: TRBV7-9
CDR3 protein: CASSLVDRAARGYTF

V gene: TRBV5-4
CDR3 protein: CASSFGITESTQYF

V gene: TRBV12-3/TRBV12-4
CDR3 protein: CASNLRGVIDNEQFF

V gene: TRBV13
CDR3 protein: CASRPYLAGHYNEQFF

V gene: TRBV30
CDR3 protein: CAWSYSGANVLTF

V gene: TRBV29-1
CDR3 protein: CSVEGTGAKGYTF

V gene: TRBV9
CDR3 protein: CASSVGGQGDTEAFF

V gene: TRBV3-1
CDR3 protein: CASSQGYPGNEQFF

V gene: TRBV5-6
CDR3 protein: CASSLLTTGELFF

V gene: TRBV7-9
CDR3 protein: CASSWTGLEAFF

V gene: TRBV15
CDR3 protein: CATSRGETGGDPEAFF

V gene: TRBV12-3/TRBV12-4
CDR3 protein: CASSLGQLTLDEQFF

V gene: TRBV30
CDR3 protein: CAWSGEGRTYEQYF

V gene: TRBV4-1
CDR3 protein: CASSQGTVSTDTQYF

V gene: TRBV29-1
CDR3 protein: CSVEPLGRQGGYTF

V gene: TRBV12-3/TRBV12-4
CDR3 protein: CASSLRDGIYEQYF

V gene: TRBV4-2
CDR3 protein: CASSQDPRTPEAFF

V gene: TRBV15
CDR3 protein: CATNPSGVMNTEAFF

V gene: TRBV7-3
CDR3 protein: CASSRVGVGRGNTGELFF

V gene: TRBV9
CDR3 protein: CASSVEPGGASYNEQFF

V gene: TRBV9
CDR3 protein: CASSVGQGSNYGYTF

V gene: TRBV2
CDR3 protein: CASSLGKTQYF

V gene: TRBV28
CDR3 protein: CASSRNAASGNTIYF

V gene: TRBV5-8
CDR3 protein: CASSLTGYRTF

V gene: TRBV2
CDR3 protein: CASIRGLDQPQHF

V gene: TRBV7-2
CDR3 protein: CASSKGPGGNTIYF

V gene: TRBV30
CDR3 protein: CAWSVIDTQYF

V gene: TRBV29-1
CDR3 protein: CSVGTEPRQPQHF

V gene: TRBV4-1
CDR3 protein: CASSQDGSPPGELFF

V gene: TRBV18
CDR3 protein: CASSRRVPDTQYF

V gene: TRBV5-1
CDR3 protein: CASSLAGLLSNEKLFF